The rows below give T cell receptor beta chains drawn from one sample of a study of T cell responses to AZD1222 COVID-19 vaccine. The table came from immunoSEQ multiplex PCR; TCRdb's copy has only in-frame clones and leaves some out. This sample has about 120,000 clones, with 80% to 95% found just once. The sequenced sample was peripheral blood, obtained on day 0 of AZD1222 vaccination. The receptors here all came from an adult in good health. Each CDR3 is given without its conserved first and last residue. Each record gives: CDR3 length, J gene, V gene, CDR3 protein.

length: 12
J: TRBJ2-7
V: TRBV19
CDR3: ASSSGYASYEQY

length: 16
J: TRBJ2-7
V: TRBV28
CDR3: ASTLQGGVGRRSYEQY

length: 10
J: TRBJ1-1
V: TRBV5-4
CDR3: ASSPRAGEAF

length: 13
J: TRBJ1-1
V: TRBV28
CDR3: ASSPTTGGNTEAF

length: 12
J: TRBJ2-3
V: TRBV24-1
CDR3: ATMASGGTDTQY

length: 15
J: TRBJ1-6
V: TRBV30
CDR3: AWSRGTEWSYNSPLH

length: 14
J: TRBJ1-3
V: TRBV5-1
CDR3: ASSSTGRAGGDTIY

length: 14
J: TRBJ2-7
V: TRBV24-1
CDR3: ATSDEGTSGSYEQY

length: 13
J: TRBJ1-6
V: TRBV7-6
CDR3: ASSSREGGNSPLH

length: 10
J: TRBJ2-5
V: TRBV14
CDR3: ASSSSSETQY

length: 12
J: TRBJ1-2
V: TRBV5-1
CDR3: ASTTDRANYGYT

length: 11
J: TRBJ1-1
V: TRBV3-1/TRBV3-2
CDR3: ASSLRDSMEAF

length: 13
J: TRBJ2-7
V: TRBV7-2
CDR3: ASTSRGNQGYEQY

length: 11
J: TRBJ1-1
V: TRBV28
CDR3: ASSLRGSPEAF

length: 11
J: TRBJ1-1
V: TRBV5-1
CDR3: ASSGLMNTEAF

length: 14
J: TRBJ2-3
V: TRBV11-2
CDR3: ASSLLLRSSTDTQY

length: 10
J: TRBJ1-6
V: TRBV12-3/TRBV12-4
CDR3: ASGRQSVALH

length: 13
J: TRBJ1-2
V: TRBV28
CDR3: ASSSGTETNYGYT

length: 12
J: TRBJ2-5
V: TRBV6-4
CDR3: ASYIGGQKETQY

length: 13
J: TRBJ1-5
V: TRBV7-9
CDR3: ASSLGQLSNQPQH

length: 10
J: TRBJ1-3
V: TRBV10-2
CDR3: ASRPSGNTIY

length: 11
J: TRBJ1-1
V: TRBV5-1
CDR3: ASSKDRNTEAF

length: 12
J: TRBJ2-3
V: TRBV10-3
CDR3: AISESTPTDTQY

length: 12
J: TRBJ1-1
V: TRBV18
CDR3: ASSPGRMNTEAF

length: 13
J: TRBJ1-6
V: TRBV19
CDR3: ASSIGRSYNSPLH

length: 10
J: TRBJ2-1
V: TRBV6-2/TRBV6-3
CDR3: ASSLGLREQF

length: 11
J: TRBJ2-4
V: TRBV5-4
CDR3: ASSWWGFDIQY

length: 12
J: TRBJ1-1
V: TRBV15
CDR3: ATSTRQGNTEAF

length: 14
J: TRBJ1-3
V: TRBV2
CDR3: ASSEDWTDSGNTIY

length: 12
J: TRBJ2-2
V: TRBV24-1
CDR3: ATSLRALPGELF

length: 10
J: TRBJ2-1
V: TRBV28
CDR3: ASTLGGNEQF

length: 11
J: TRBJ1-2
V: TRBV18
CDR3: ASSSTAIYGYT

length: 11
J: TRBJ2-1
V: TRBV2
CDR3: ASSDWPNNEQF

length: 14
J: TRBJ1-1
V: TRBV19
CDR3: ASSIEPAAPNTEAF

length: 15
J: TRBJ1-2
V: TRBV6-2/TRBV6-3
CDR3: ASSLRDRPTFYYGYT

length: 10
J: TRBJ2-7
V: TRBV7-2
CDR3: ASSPGSYEQY

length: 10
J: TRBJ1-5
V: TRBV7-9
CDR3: ASSFQGQPQH

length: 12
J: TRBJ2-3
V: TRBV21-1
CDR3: ASSKPFTWDTQY

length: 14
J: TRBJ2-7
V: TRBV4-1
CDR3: ASSQEWGPGAMTQY

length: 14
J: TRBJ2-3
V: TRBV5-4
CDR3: ASSLASGGLTDTQY

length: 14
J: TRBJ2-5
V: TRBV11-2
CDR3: ASSFDRRKSQETQY

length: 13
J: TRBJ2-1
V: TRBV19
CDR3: ASSGTSGNLNEQF

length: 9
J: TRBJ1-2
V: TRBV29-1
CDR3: SVEVNYGYT

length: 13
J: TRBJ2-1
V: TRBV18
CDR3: ASSPGREFYNEQF

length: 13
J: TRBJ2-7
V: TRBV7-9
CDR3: ASSFGDHPSREQY

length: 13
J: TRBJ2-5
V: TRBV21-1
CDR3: ASSPHGTSEETQY

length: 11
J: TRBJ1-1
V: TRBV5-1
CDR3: ASSVQGDTEAF

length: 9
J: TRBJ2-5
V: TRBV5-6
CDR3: ASSTTETQY

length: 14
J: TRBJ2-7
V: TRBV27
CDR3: ASSYLPGQGAVEQY

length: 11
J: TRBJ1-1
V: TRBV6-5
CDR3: ASPRSGGTEAF

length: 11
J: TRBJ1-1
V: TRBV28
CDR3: ASSLTANTEAF

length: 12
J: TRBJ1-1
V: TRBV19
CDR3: ASRPTGQGTEAF

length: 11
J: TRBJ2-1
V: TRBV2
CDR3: ASSSQGASEQF

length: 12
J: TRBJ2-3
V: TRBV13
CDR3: ASQNGGYTDTQY

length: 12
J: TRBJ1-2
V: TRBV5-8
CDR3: ASSPGTANYGYT